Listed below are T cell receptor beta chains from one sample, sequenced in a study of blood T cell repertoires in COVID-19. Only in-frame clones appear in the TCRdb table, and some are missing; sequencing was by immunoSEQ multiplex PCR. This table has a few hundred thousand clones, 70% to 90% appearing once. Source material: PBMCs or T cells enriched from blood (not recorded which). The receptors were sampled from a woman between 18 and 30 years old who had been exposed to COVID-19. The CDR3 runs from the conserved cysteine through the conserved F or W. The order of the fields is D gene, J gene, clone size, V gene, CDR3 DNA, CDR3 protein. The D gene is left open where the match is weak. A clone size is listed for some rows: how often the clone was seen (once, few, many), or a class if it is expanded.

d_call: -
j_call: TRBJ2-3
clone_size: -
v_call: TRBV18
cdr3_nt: TGTGCCAGCTCCCTCCGGGATCTTAGCACAGATACGCAGTATTTT
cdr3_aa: CASSLRDLSTDTQYF

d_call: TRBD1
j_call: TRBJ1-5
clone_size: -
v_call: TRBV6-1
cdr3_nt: TGTGCCAGCAGTGAAGCGGGGACAGGGGGCCAGCCCCAGCATTTT
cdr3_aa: CASSEAGTGGQPQHF

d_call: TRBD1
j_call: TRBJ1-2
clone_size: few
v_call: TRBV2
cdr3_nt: TGTGCCAGCAGCCCACGGGACAGCGGAAATGGCTACACCTTC
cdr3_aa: CASSPRDSGNGYTF

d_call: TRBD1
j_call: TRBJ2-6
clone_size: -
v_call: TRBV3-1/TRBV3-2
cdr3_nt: TGTGCCAGCAGCCAAATCGGGCCGGGACAGGGTGCGGGAGGGGCCAACGTCCTGACTTTC
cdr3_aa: CASSQIGPGQGAGGANVLTF

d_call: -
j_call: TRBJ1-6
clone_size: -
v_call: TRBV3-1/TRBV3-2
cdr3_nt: TGTGCCAGCAGCCAAGAAGCCGGTAGTAATTCACCCCTCCACTTT
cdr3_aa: CASSQEAGSNSPLHF

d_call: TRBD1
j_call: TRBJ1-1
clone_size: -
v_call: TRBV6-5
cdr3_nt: TGTGCCAGCAGGGACGGACAGGTCACTGAAGCTTTCTTT
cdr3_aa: CASRDGQVTEAFF

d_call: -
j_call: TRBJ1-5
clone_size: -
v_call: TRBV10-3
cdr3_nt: TGTGCCATCAGTGAGTCTCAGGGAGGTGGACAGCCCCAGCATTTT
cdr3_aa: CAISESQGGGQPQHF

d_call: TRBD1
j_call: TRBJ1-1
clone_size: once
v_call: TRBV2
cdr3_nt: TGTGCCAGCAGTGAATGGGACAGGAACACTGAAGCTTTCTTT
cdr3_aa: CASSEWDRNTEAFF

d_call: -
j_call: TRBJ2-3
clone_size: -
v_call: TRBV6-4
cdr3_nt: TGTGCCAGCAGTGACTCGGGGGGGGCCGATACGCAGTATTTT
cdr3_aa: CASSDSGGADTQYF

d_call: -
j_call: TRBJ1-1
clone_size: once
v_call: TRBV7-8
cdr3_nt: TGTGCCAGCAGCCGCCCGGGACATCCCAGGGCTGAAGCTTTCTTT
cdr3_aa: CASSRPGHPRAEAFF

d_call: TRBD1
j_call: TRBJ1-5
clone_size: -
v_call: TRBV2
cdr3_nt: TGTGCCAGCAGTGGTGCCAGGGGGAACAATCAGCCCCAGCATTTT
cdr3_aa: CASSGARGNNQPQHF

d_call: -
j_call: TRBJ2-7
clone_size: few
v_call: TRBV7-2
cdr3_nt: TGTGCCAGCAGCTTAGAGACAGCGACCTACGAGCAGTACTTC
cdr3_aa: CASSLETATYEQYF

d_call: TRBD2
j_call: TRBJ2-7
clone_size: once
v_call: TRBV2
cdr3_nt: TGTGCCACTTCAGGGGGGACTAGCGGATCCTACGAGCAGTACTTC
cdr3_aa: CATSGGTSGSYEQYF

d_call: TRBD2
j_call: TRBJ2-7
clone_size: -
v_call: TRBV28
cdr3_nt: TGTGCCAGCAGTTCGGCTAGCGGCTCCTACGAGCAGTACTTC
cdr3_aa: CASSSASGSYEQYF